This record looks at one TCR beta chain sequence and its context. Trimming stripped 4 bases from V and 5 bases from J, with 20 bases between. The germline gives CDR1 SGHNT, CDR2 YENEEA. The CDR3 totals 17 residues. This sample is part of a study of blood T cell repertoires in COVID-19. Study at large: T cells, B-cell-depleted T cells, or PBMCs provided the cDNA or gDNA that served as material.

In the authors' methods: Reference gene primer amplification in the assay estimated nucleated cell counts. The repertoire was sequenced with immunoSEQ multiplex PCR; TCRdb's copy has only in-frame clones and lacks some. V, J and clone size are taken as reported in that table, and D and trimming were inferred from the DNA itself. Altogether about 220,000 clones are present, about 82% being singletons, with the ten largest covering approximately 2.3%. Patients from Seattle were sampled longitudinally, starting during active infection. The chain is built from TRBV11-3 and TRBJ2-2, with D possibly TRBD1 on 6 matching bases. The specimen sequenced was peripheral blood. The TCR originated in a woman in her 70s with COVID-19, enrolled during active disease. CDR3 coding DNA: TGTGCCAGCAGCTCTCTGCTGATGCAAGGGGGAACCGGGGAGCTGTTTTTT. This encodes CASSSLLMQGGTGELFF.